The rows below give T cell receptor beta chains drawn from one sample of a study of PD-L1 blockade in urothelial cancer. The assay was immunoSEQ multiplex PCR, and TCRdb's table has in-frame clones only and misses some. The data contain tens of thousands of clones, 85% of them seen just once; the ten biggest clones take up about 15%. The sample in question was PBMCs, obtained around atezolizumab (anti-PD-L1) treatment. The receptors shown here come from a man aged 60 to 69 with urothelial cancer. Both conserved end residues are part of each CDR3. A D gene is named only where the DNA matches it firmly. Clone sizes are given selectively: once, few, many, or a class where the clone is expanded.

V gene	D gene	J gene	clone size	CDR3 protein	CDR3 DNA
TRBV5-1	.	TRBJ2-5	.	CASSFRVVETQYF	TGCGCCAGCAGCTTCAGGGTGGTAGAGACCCAGTACTTC
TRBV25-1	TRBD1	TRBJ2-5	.	CASSEPGQGKETQYF	TGTGCCAGCAGTGAGCCGGGACAGGGGAAAGAGACCCAGTACTTC
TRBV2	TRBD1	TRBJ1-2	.	CASSRQGPRGYGYTF	TGTGCCAGCAGTAGACAGGGACCGCGGGGCTATGGCTACACCTTC
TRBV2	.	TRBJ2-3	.	CASSGGWGGPSTDTQYF	TGTGCCAGCAGTGGGGGTTGGGGGGGGCCTAGCACAGATACGCAGTATTTT
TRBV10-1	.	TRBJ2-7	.	CASSDYSSGYEQYF	TGCGCCAGCAGTGACTACTCATCGGGGTACGAGCAGTACTTC
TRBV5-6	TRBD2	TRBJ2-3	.	CASSLRRGGQDSDTQYF	TGTGCCAGCAGCCTACGCCGGGGGGGCCAAGACTCTGATACGCAGTATTTT
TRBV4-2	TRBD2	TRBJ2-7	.	CASSHGTSRTYEQYF	TGTGCCAGCAGCCACGGGACTAGCAGAACCTACGAGCAGTACTTC
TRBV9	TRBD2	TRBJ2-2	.	CASSGPSGRAPTGELFF	TGTGCCAGCAGTGGCCCCAGCGGGAGGGCCCCCACCGGGGAGCTGTTTTTT
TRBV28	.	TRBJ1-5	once	CASSGVRGWDQPQHF	TGTGCCAGCAGTGGGGTAAGGGGATGGGATCAGCCCCAGCATTTT
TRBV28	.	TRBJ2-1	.	CASRRTGTPTILNEQFF	TGTGCCAGCAGAAGAACAGGGACCCCTACGATCCTCAATGAGCAGTTCTTC
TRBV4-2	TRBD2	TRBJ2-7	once	CASRTSGSFDEQYF	TGTGCCAGCCGGACTAGCGGGAGTTTCGACGAGCAGTACTTC
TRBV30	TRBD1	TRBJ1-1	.	CAWMEGQANTEAFF	TGTGCCTGGATGGAAGGACAGGCGAACACTGAAGCTTTCTTT
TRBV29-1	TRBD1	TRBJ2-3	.	CSAGTGGTDTQYF	TGCAGCGCCGGGACAGGGGGCACAGATACGCAGTATTTT
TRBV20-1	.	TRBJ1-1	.	CSARGENKAFF	TGCAGTGCTAGGGGCGAGAACAAAGCTTTCTTT
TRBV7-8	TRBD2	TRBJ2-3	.	CASSSEAGRTDTQYF	TGTGCCAGCAGCTCAGAAGCGGGACGGACAGATACGCAGTATTTT
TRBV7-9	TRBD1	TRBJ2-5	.	CASSLGGQGLRETQYF	TGTGCCAGCAGCTTAGGGGGACAGGGGCTACGAGAGACCCAGTACTTC
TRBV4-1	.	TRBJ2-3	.	CASSQDRGGTLTDTQYF	TGCGCCAGCAGCCAAGATCGTGGAGGAACCCTCACAGATACGCAGTATTTT
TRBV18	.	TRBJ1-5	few	CASSNGQLEPQHF	TGTGCCAGCTCAAACGGACAACTCGAGCCCCAGCATTTT
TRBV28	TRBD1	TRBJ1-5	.	CASSAGQGANQPQHF	TGTGCCAGCAGTGCAGGACAGGGGGCGAATCAGCCCCAGCATTTT
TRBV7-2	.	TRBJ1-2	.	CASSLSGGLYGYTF	TGTGCCAGCAGCTTAAGTGGAGGTTTATATGGCTACACCTTC
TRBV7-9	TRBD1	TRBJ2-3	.	CASSLGQGARDTQYF	TGTGCCAGCAGCTTAGGACAGGGGGCCCGAGATACGCAGTATTTT
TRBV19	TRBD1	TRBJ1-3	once	CASMETGVLGNTIYF	TGTGCCAGTATGGAGACAGGGGTATTAGGAAACACCATATATTTT
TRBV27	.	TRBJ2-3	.	CASSLLGLRVDTQYF	TGTGCCAGCAGTTTATTGGGGCTCCGGGTAGATACGCAGTATTTT
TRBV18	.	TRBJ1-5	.	CASSPDTRLDQPQHF	TGTGCCAGCTCGCCGGACACCCGGCTAGATCAGCCCCAGCATTTT
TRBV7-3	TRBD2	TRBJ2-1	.	CASSPLAGRDNEQFF	TGTGCCAGCAGCCCGCTAGCGGGGAGAGACAATGAGCAGTTCTTC
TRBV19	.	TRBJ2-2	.	CASSIRVANTGELFF	TGTGCCAGTAGTATTCGGGTCGCGAACACCGGGGAGCTGTTTTTT
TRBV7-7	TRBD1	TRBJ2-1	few	CASSRDRDNEQFF	TGTGCTAGCAGCCGAGACAGGGACAATGAGCAGTTCTTC
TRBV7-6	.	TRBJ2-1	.	CASGLGRGLYNEQFF	TGTGCCAGCGGTCTGGGTAGGGGCCTTTACAATGAGCAGTTCTTC
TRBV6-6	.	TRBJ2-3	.	CASSYQGSRTDTQYF	TGTGCCAGCAGTTATCAGGGGTCCCGCACAGATACGCAGTATTTT
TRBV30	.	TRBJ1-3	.	CAWSAYSGNTIYF	TGTGCCTGGAGTGCTTACTCTGGAAACACCATATATTTT
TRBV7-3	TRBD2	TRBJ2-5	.	CASSLGSSGGWYQETQYF	TGTGCCAGCAGCTTAGGGTCTAGCGGGGGGTGGTACCAAGAGACCCAGTACTTC
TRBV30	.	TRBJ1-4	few	CAWSNGVGAKLFF	TGTGCCTGGAGTAACGGGGTGGGAGCGAAACTGTTTTTT
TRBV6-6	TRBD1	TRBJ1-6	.	CASSPRTGNNSPLHF	TGTGCCAGCAGTCCACGGACAGGGAATAATTCACCCCTCCACTTT
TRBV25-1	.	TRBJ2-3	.	CASHLPGTDTQYF	TGTGCCAGCCACCTCCCAGGCACAGATACGCAGTATTTT
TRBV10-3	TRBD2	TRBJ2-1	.	CATRQASGYNEQFF	TGTGCCACGCGGCAGGCTAGCGGGTACAATGAGCAGTTCTTC
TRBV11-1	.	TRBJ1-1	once	CASSQGHSMNTEAFF	TGTGCCAGCAGCCAAGGACATTCCATGAACACTGAAGCTTTCTTT
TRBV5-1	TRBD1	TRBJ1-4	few	CASSLGGDRKLFF	TGCGCCAGCAGCTTGGGGGGGGACAGAAAACTGTTTTTT
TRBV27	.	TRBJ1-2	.	CASSLGAPAGYGYTF	TGTGCCAGCAGTTTAGGCGCCCCTGCAGGCTATGGCTACACCTTC
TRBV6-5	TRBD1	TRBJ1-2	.	CASSLETGHGYTF	TGTGCCAGCAGTCTCGAGACAGGGCATGGCTACACCTTC
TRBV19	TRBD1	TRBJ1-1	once	CASSDRGEAFF	TGTGCCAGTAGCGACAGGGGCGAAGCTTTCTTT
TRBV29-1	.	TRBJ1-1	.	CSVQGSWTEAFF	TGCAGCGTCCAGGGTTCGTGGACTGAAGCTTTCTTT
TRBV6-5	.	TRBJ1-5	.	CASKTLGGHQPQHF	TGTGCCAGCAAAACGCTTGGCGGGCATCAGCCCCAGCATTTT
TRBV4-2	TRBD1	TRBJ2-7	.	CASSQLRQGREQYF	TGTGCCAGCAGCCAACTAAGACAGGGTCGCGAGCAGTACTTC
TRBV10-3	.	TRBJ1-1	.	CAIQSSRFMNTEAFF	TGTGCCATCCAATCGAGCAGGTTCATGAACACTGAAGCTTTCTTT
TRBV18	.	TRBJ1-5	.	CASSPYVSSLPQHF	TGTGCCAGCTCACCATATGTTTCTTCTCTGCCCCAGCATTTT
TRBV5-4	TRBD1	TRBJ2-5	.	CASSPRPGQGNSSPETQYF	TGTGCCAGCAGCCCACGGCCCGGACAGGGGAACTCCTCACCGGAGACCCAGTACTTC
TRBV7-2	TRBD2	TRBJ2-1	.	CASSVLAVNNEQFF	TGTGCCAGCAGCGTGCTAGCGGTTAACAATGAGCAGTTCTTC
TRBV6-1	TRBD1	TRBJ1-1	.	CASGQGKRTEAFF	TGTGCCAGCGGACAGGGGAAACGCACTGAAGCTTTCTTT
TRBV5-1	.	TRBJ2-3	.	CASSLVPAGDTQYF	TGCGCCAGCAGCTTGGTCCCCGCCGGAGATACGCAGTATTTT
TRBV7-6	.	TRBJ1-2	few	CASSLVGGEGGYTF	TGTGCCAGCAGCTTAGTTGGGGGCGAGGGTGGCTACACCTTC
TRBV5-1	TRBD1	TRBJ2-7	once	CASSLNSGTGGEQYF	TGCGCCAGCAGCCTAAACTCCGGGACAGGGGGCGAGCAGTACTTC
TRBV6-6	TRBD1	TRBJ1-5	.	CASRKTGYSNQPQHF	TGTGCCAGCAGAAAGACAGGGTATAGCAATCAGCCCCAGCATTTT
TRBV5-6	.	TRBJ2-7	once	CASSLSYYEQYF	TGTGCCAGCAGCTTGTCTTACTACGAGCAGTACTTC
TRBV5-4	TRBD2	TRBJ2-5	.	CASTSLGVAGEETQYF	TGTGCCAGCACCTCTCTCGGGGTAGCGGGGGAAGAGACCCAGTACTTC
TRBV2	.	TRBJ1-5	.	CASSAVDQPQHF	TGTGCCAGCAGTGCGGTGGATCAGCCCCAGCATTTT
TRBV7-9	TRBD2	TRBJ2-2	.	CAGQREGNTGELFF	TGTGCCGGTCAGCGGGAGGGGAACACCGGGGAGCTGTTTTTT
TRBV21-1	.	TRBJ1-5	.	CASTPTPTEYSNQPQHF	TGTGCCAGCACCCCGACCCCGACAGAATATAGCAATCAGCCCCAGCATTTT
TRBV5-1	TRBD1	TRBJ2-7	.	CASSPDRVHEQYF	TGCGCCAGCAGCCCGGACAGGGTCCACGAGCAGTACTTC
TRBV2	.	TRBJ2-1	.	CASTSQGTYNEQFF	TGTGCCAGCACCTCACAGGGGACTTACAATGAGCAGTTCTTC
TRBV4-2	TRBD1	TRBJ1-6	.	CASSQETRQGSPLHF	TGTGCCAGCAGCCAAGAAACGAGACAGGGGTCACCCCTCCACTTT